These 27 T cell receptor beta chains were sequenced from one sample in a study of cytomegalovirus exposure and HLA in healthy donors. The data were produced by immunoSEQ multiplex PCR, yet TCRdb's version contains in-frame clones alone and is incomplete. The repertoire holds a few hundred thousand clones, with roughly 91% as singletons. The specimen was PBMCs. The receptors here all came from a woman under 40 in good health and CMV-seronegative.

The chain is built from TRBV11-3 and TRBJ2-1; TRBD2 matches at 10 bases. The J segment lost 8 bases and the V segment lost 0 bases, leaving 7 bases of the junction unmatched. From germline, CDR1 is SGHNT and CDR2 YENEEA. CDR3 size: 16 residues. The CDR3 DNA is TGTGCCAGCAGCTTAGATCGGCTAGCGGGAGAACATGAGCAGTTCTTC. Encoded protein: CASSLDRLAGEHEQFF.

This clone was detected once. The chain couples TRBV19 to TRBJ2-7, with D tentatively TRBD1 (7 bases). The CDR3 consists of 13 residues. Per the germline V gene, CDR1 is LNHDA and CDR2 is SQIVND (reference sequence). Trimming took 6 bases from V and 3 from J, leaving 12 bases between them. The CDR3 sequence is CASSQGGFYEQYF. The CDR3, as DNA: TGTGCCAGTAGCCAGGGGGGCTTCTACGAGCAGTACTTC.

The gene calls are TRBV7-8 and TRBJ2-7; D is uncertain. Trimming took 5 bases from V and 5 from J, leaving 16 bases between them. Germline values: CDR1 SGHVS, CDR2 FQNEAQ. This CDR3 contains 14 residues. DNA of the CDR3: TGTGCCAGCAGCCCTTCGAACAATTACAACGAGCAGTACTTC. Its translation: CASSPSNNYNEQYF. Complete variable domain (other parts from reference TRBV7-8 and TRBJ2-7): GAGVSQSPRYKVAKRGQDVALRCDPISGHVSLFWYQQALGQGPEFLTYFQNEAQLDKSGLPSDRFFAERPEGSVSTLKIQRTQQEDSAVYLCASSPSNNYNEQYFGPGTRLTVT.

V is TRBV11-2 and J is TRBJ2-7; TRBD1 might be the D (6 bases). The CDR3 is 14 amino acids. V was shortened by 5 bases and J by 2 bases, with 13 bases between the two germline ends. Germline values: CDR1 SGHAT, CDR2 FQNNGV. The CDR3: CASSPRGLTYEQYF. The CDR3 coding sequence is TGTGCCAGCAGCCCCAGGGGTTTGACCTACGAGCAGTACTTC.

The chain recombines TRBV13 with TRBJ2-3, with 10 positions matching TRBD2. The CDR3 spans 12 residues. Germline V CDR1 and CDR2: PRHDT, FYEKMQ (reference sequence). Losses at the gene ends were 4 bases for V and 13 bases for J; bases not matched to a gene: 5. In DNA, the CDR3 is TGTGCCAGCAGCTCCCTAGCGGGAGAGGAGTATTTT. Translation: CASSSLAGEEYF.

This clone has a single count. The CDR3 bases are TGTGCCAGCAGTTCCGACAGGGGGCCCCAACTTCTCACCGGGGAGCTGTTTTTT. Protein sequence: CASSSDRGPQLLTGELFF. The V call is TRBV27, the J call TRBJ2-2; 10 nucleotides line up with TRBD1. Germline CDR1 reads MNHEY; CDR2 reads SMNVEV (reference sequence). The CDR3 sequence is 18 residues long. J gave up 4 bases and V 4 bases, and 12 bases lay outside the gene matches.

The CDR3 DNA sequence: TGTGCCAGCAGCGCCCATAGCGGGAGGCCCGACAATGAGCAGTTCTTC. Protein product: CASSAHSGRPDNEQFF. The chain is built from TRBV7-6 and TRBJ2-1; 10 positions match TRBD2. The CDR3 is 16 residues long. J lost 5 bases, V lost 5 bases, and 9 bases had no gene match. Germline V CDR1 and CDR2: SGHVS, FNYEAQ.

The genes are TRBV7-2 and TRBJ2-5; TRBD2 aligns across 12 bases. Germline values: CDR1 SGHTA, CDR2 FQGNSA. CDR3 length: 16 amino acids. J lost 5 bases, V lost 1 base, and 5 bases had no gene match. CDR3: CASSLGLAGGRETQYF. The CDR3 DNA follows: TGTGCCAGCAGCTTAGGGCTAGCGGGAGGGCGGGAGACCCAGTACTTC.

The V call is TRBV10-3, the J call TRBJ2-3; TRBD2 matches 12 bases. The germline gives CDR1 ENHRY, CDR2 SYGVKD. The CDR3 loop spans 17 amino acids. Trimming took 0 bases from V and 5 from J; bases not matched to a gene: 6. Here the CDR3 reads CAISESKGLAGIDTQYF. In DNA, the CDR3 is TGTGCCATCAGTGAGTCGAAGGGACTAGCGGGTATAGATACGCAGTATTTT.

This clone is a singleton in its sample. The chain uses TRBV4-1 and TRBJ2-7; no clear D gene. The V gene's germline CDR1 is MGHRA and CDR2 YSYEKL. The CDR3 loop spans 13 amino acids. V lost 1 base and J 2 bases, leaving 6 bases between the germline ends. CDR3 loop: CASSQGLAYEQYF. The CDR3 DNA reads TGCGCCAGCAGCCAAGGGTTGGCCTACGAGCAGTACTTC.

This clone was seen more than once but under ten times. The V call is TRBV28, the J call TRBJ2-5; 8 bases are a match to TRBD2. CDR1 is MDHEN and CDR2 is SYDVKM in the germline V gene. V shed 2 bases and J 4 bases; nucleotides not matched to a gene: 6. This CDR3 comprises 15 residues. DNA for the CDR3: TGTGCCAGCAGTTTAGGAGCGGGAGTAGGAGAGACCCAGTACTTC. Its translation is CASSLGAGVGETQYF.

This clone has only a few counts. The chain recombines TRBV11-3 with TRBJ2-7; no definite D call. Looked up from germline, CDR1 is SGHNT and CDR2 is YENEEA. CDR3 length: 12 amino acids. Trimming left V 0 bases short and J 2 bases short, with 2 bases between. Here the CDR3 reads CASSLDTYEQYF. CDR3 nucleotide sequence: TGTGCCAGCAGCTTAGACACCTACGAGCAGTACTTC.

The chain's CDR3 is CAWSLEGSYGYTF. The CDR3 nucleotides are TGTGCCTGGAGTTTAGAGGGCAGCTATGGCTACACCTTC. V gene TRBV30 combines with J gene TRBJ1-2, with unresolved D. Germline CDR1 reads GTSNPN; CDR2 reads SVGIG (reference sequence). Deletions cut 2 bases from V and 4 bases from J, with 11 bases between. The CDR3 is made up of 13 amino acids.

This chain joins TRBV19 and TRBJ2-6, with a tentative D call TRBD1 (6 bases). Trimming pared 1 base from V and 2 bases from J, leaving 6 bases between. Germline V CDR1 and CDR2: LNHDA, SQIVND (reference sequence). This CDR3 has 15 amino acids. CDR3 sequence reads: CASSIGTAGANVLTF. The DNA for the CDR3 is TGTGCCAGTAGTATAGGGACAGCTGGGGCCAACGTCCTGACTTTC.

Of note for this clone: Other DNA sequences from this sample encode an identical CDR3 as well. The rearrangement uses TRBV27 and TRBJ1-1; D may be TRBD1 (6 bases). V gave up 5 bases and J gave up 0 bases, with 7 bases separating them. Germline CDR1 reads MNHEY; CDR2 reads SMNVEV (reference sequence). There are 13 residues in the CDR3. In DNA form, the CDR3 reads TGTGCCAGCAGTGGGACATTGAACACTGAAGCTTTCTTT. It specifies CASSGTLNTEAFF.

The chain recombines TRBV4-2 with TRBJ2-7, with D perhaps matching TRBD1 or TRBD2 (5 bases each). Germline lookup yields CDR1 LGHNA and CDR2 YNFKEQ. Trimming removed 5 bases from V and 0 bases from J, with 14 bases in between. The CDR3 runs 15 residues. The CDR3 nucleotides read TGTGCCAGCAGCAAGCAGTCAGGGAGCTCCTACGAGCAGTACTTC. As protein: CASSKQSGSSYEQYF.

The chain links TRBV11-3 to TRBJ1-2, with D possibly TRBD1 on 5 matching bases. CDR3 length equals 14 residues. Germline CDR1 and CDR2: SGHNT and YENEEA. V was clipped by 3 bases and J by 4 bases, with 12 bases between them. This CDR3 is CASSFEGYSYGYTF. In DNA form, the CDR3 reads TGTGCCAGCAGCTTTGAGGGGTACTCCTATGGCTACACCTTC.

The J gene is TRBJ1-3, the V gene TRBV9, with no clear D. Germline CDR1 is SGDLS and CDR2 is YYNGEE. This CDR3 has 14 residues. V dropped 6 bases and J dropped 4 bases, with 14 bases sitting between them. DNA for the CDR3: TGTGCCAGCACCGCCACTGAGTACGGAAACACCATATATTTT. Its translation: CASTATEYGNTIYF.

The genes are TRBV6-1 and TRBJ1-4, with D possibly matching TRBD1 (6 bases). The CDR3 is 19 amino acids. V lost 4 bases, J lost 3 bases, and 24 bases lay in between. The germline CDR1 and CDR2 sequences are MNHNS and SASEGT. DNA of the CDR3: TGTGCCAGCAGTGTTTTTGCCGGGGGCTCTATGAGGGCTAATGAAAAACTGTTTTTT. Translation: CASSVFAGGSMRANEKLFF.

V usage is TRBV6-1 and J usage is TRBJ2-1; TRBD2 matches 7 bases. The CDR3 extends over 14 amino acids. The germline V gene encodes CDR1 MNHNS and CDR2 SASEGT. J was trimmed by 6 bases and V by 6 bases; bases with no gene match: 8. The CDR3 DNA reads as TGTGCCAGCAGGGATGGGGGGGGTGGCAATGAGCAGTTCTTC. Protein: CASRDGGGGNEQFF.

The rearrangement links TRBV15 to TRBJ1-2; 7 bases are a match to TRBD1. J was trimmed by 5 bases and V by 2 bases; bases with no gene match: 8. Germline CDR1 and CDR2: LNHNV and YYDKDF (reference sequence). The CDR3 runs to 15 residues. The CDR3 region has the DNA TGTGCCACCAGCAGAATTACCGGGACAGCGTATGGCTACACCTTC. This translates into CATSRITGTAYGYTF.

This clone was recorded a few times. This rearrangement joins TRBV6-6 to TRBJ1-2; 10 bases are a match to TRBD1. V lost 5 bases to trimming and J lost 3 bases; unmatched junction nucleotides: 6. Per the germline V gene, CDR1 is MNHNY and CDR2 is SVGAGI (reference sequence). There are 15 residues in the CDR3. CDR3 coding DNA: TGTGCCAGCAGTATGGGACAGGGGAGAGACTATGGCTACACCTTC. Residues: CASSMGQGRDYGYTF.

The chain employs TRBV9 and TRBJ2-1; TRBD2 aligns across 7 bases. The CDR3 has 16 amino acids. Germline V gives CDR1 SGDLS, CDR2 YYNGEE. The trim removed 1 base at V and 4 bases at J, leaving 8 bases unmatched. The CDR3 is CASSVRDYGVYNEQFF. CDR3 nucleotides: TGTGCCAGCAGCGTAAGGGACTACGGGGTATACAATGAGCAGTTCTTC.

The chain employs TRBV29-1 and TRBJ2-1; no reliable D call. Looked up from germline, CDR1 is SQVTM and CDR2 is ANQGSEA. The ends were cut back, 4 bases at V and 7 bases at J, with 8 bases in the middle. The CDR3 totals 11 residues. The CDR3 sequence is CSVVNSNEQFF. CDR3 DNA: TGCAGCGTTGTGAATAGTAATGAGCAGTTCTTC.

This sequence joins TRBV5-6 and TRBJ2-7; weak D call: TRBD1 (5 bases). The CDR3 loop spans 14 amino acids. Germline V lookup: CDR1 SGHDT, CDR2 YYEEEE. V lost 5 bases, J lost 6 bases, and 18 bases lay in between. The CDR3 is CASRFGRGRTEQYF. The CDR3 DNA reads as TGTGCCAGCAGGTTCGGTAGGGGAAGAACCGAGCAGTACTTC.

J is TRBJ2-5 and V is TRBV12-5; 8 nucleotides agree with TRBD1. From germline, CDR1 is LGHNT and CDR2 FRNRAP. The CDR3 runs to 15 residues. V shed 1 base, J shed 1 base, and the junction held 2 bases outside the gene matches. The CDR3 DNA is TGTGCTAGTGGTTTGGCAACAGGGGGCCAAGAGACCCAGTACTTC. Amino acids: CASGLATGGQETQYF.

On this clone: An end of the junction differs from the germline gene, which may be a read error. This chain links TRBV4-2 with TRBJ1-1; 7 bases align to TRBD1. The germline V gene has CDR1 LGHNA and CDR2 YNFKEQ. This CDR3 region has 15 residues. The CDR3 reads CASSQGPGTANGGFF. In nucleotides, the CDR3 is TGTGCCAGCAGCCAAGGGCCCGGGACAGCCAATGGGGGTTTTTTT.